A selection of T cell receptor beta chains follows, all from one sample in a study of blood T cells in healthy people across ages. TCRdb used MiXCR to reprocess the 5' RACE reads, holding one entry per CDR3 protein. The table has roughly 730,000 distinct CDR3 sequences, 56% seen once. The sample comprised blood. Receptors originate from a man aged 40-49 years in good health. Both conserved end residues are part of each CDR3. The D gene is left open where the match is weak. Expanded clones get a size class; other rows say once, few or many, or leave the size out.

v_call	d_call	j_call	clone_size	cdr3_nt	cdr3_aa
TRBV12-3/TRBV12-4	TRBD1	TRBJ2-5	NA	TGTGCCAGCAGTCCAGACAGGGTGAAGGGAACCCAGTACTTC	CASSPDRVKGTQYF
TRBV7-2	NA	TRBJ1-1	NA	TGTGCCAGCGCGGTGACTATGACAGGTACCTCTGAAGCTTTCTTT	CASAVTMTGTSEAFF
TRBV20-1	TRBD2	TRBJ2-3	NA	TGCAGTGCCAAGGACGGGCTAGCGGGAGGTACGCAGTATTTT	CSAKDGLAGGTQYF
TRBV4-3	TRBD1	TRBJ1-1	NA	TGCGCCAGCAGCCAAACAGGGGGGTTGAACACTGAAGCTTTCTTT	CASSQTGGLNTEAFF
TRBV4-2	TRBD1	TRBJ2-6	NA	TGTGCCAGCAGCCAAGATCGGGACAGTAGCTCTGGGGCCAACGTCCTGACTTTC	CASSQDRDSSSGANVLTF
TRBV7-6	NA	TRBJ2-1	NA	TGTACCAGCAGCTTAGAAAACTCCTGGGAGCAGTTCTTC	CTSSLENSWEQFF
TRBV2	TRBD1	TRBJ1-5	NA	TGTGCCAGCAGTGCCGGGACAGCGGGCAATCAGCCCCAGCATTTT	CASSAGTAGNQPQHF
TRBV29-1	NA	TRBJ2-7	many	TGCAGCGTTGAGGGTGACAGCTACGAGCAGTACTTC	CSVEGDSYEQYF
TRBV25-1	NA	TRBJ1-1	few	TGTGCCAGCAGTGAATACCCAGGCTCCATGAACACTGAAGCTTTCTTT	CASSEYPGSMNTEAFF
TRBV5-1	NA	TRBJ2-5	NA	TGCGCCAGCAGCATCCTAGGGGCGGGATACGAAGAGACCCAGTACTTC	CASSILGAGYEETQYF
TRBV29-1	TRBD2	TRBJ2-7	few	TGCAGCGTTGAAGCCCTAGCGGGAGGAGGGTCCTACGAGCAGTACTTC	CSVEALAGGGSYEQYF
TRBV20-1	TRBD1	TRBJ1-2	few	TGCAGTGCTCCTCCTATGACAGGGCAGGCGAGTGGCTACACCTTC	CSAPPMTGQASGYTF
TRBV4-2	NA	TRBJ2-7	few	TGTGCCAGCAGCCAAACCGGGCCCCAATTTGGGTACGAGCAGTACTTC	CASSQTGPQFGYEQYF
TRBV7-9	TRBD1	TRBJ1-1	NA	TGTGCCAGCAGCTTGGAGGGGGCGAACACTGAAGCTTTCTTT	CASSLEGANTEAFF
TRBV3-1	TRBD1	TRBJ1-6	few	TGTGCCAGCAGCCAAGTGACAGGGTATTCACCCCTCCACTTT	CASSQVTGYSPLHF
TRBV15	TRBD2	TRBJ2-3	NA	TGTGTCACCAGCAGAGCTAGAGGCGCTAGCGGGGGGGGGAGCACAGATACGCAGTATTTT	CVTSRARGASGGGSTDTQYF
TRBV21-1	NA	TRBJ2-7	NA	TGTGCCAGCAGCAACCACAAGGGCGAACCAACCTACGAGCAGTACTTC	CASSNHKGEPTYEQYF
TRBV3-1	TRBD1	TRBJ2-7	NA	TGTGCCAGCAGCCAACAACCGGGACAGGCTTCCTACGAGCAGTACTTC	CASSQQPGQASYEQYF
TRBV4-2	TRBD2	TRBJ2-7	once	TGTGCCAGCAGCCATGAACTAGCGGGAGGGGCCAATGAGCAGTACTTC	CASSHELAGGANEQYF
TRBV6-2/TRBV6-3	NA	TRBJ1-1	NA	TGTGCCAGCAGTTACCGACAAATCGCAAGACGAACTACTGAAGCTTTCTTT	CASSYRQIARRTTEAFF
TRBV6-6	NA	TRBJ2-1	few	TGTGCCAGCAGTTCCCTATATGAGCAGTTCTTC	CASSSLYEQFF
TRBV10-3	NA	TRBJ2-3	NA	TGTGCCATCAGTGAGTCATTAGGTGGCAGGGTTGGAGATACGCAGTATTTT	CAISESLGGRVGDTQYF
TRBV6-5	NA	TRBJ2-3	medium-sized	TGTGCCAGCAGTGGACTCTTGACTACAGATACGCAGTATTTT	CASSGLLTTDTQYF
TRBV3-1	NA	TRBJ2-1	NA	TGTGCCAGCAGCCAAACAGGGGGCGCGGGGGGGTCCTACAATGAGCAGTTCTTC	CASSQTGGAGGSYNEQFF
TRBV11-2	NA	TRBJ2-5	NA	TGTGCCAGCACCCCTAGTCGGGAGACCCAGTACTTC	CASTPSRETQYF
TRBV7-2	NA	TRBJ2-5	NA	TGTGCCAGCAGCTCCCCCCGGGTACGGAGCCAAGAGACCCAGTACTTC	CASSSPRVRSQETQYF
TRBV7-8	NA	TRBJ2-3	few	TGTGCCAGCAGCTTAGGGTCCCCTAGCACAGATACGCAGTATTTT	CASSLGSPSTDTQYF
TRBV9	TRBD1	TRBJ1-1	NA	TGTGCCAGCAGCGTAGGTCTCGGACAGGGGTCCGGAATGAACACTGAAGCTTTCTTT	CASSVGLGQGSGMNTEAFF
TRBV12-3/TRBV12-4	NA	TRBJ2-3	NA	TGTGCCAGCAGACTCCCTAGCACAGATACGCAGTATTTT	CASRLPSTDTQYF
TRBV7-9	TRBD1	TRBJ2-1	NA	TGTGCCAGCAGCTCTACCGGGACAGGCCTTAATGAGCAGTTCTTC	CASSSTGTGLNEQFF
TRBV6-5	TRBD1	TRBJ1-2	NA	TGTGCCAGCAGTGGGACAGGGGGCGATTACGGCGGCTACACCTTC	CASSGTGGDYGGYTF
TRBV12-3/TRBV12-4	NA	TRBJ2-3	once	TGTGCCAGCAGTTCTGGGAGAGCCCCAGATACGCAGTATTTT	CASSSGRAPDTQYF
TRBV29-1	NA	TRBJ1-5	NA	TGCAGCGTTGCACCGGGGGGCGCAGATAGTCAGCCCCAGCATTTT	CSVAPGGADSQPQHF
TRBV27	TRBD2	TRBJ2-2	NA	TGTGCCAGCAGTATACTAGCGGGAACCGGGGAGCTGTTTTTT	CASSILAGTGELFF
TRBV4-1	NA	TRBJ1-2	NA	TGCGCCAGCAGCCAAGATAGTTACTATGGCTACACCTTC	CASSQDSYYGYTF